This passage covers 32 T cell receptor beta chains from one sample sequenced in a study of T cell responses to AZD1222 COVID-19 vaccine. The repertoire was sequenced with immunoSEQ multiplex PCR; TCRdb's copy has only in-frame clones and lacks some. This table has around 140,000 clones, 90% appearing once. Specimen: peripheral blood, collected on day 0 of AZD1222 vaccination. All receptors come from an adult in good health.

The chain carries TRBV29-1 and TRBJ1-4; possibly TRBD1 for D (6 bases). The CDR3 contains 15 residues. Germline assignment: CDR1 SQVTM and CDR2 ANQGSEA. V gave up 6 bases and J gave up 0 bases, with 14 bases separating them. CDR3 region: CSVLQGGATNEKLFF. The CDR3 bases are TGCAGCGTATTACAGGGAGGGGCAACTAATGAAAAACTGTTTTTT.

This clone was found a few times. The rearrangement links TRBV6-5 to TRBJ2-7; D is uncertain. V was shortened by 6 bases and J by 5 bases, with 20 bases between the two germline ends. The length of the CDR3 is 15 residues. Looked up from germline, CDR1 is MNHEY and CDR2 is SVGAGI. The chain's CDR3 is CASSTKGRPRNEQYF. The DNA for the CDR3 is TGTGCCAGCAGCACGAAAGGACGGCCGAGGAACGAGCAGTACTTC.

This chain connects TRBV5-1 to TRBJ1-5; no firm D call. The V gene's germline CDR1 is SGHRS and CDR2 YFSETQ. V was shortened by 0 bases and J by 3 bases, with 7 bases between the two germline ends. This CDR3 region has 14 residues. Written as DNA, the CDR3 is TGCGCCAGCAGCTTGGAAGGGATCAATCAGCCCCAGCATTTT. Translating it yields CASSLEGINQPQHF. The entire variable domain, with the rest obtained from reference TRBV5-1 and TRBJ1-5, is as follows: KAGVTQTPRYLIKTRGQQVTLSCSPISGHRSVSWYQQTPGQGLQFLFEYFSETQRNKGNFPGRFSGRQFSNSRSEMNVSTLELGDSALYLCASSLEGINQPQHFGDGTRLSIL.

V usage is TRBV7-9 and J usage is TRBJ1-1, with D uncertain. Germline loops: CDR1 SEHNR, CDR2 FQNEAQ (reference sequence). The CDR3 sequence is 12 residues long. V was clipped by 1 base and J by 10 bases, with 10 bases between them. CDR3 protein: CASSLVELGAFF. For the CDR3, the DNA is TGTGCCAGCAGCTTAGTCGAGTTAGGAGCTTTCTTT.

This chain connects TRBV11-2 to TRBJ1-2; 9 bases line up with TRBD1. The CDR3 loop spans 17 amino acids. Per the germline V gene, CDR1 is SGHAT and CDR2 is FQNNGV. V lost 0 bases, J lost 12 bases, and 17 bases stayed unmatched. The DNA of the CDR3 is TGTGCCAGCAGCTTAGATATTGTCGGGGGACAGGGTGGAAAAAACACCTTC. This translates into CASSLDIVGGQGGKNTF.

This sequence joins TRBV6-5 and TRBJ1-1, with a weak D call TRBD1 (6 bases). Germline lookup yields CDR1 MNHEY and CDR2 SVGAGI. The CDR3 has 13 residues. Trimming stripped 2 bases from V and 7 bases from J, with 11 bases between. This CDR3 is CASSYPGQNEAFF. The CDR3 nucleotides are TGTGCCAGCAGTTACCCCGGACAGAATGAAGCTTTCTTT.

The chain uses TRBV9 and TRBJ2-1; tentatively, D is TRBD1 (6 bases). Per germline, CDR1 SGDLS and CDR2 YYNGEE. V lost 0 bases to trimming and J lost 8 bases, with 21 bases between them. The CDR3 length is 17 residues. CDR3 DNA: TGTGCCAGCAGCGTAGACTCAGGGGCAGGAATTTGGGATGAGCAGTTCTTC. Amino acid sequence: CASSVDSGAGIWDEQFF.

J is TRBJ2-3 and V is TRBV28; 13 bases align to TRBD2. The V segment lost 7 bases and the J segment 0 bases; nucleotides outside the gene matches: 1. The CDR3 is 15 residues long. Germline assignment: CDR1 MDHEN and CDR2 SYDVKM. Here the CDR3 reads CASTLAGGSTDTQYF. The DNA of the CDR3 is TGTGCCAGCACACTAGCGGGGGGGAGCACAGATACGCAGTATTTT.

This chain connects TRBV6-6 to TRBJ1-5, with 8 bases aligning to TRBD1. V was clipped by 6 bases and J by 7 bases; unmatched bases: 11. Per germline, CDR1 MNHNY and CDR2 SVGAGI (reference sequence). This CDR3 has 15 residues. The CDR3, as DNA: TGTGCCAGCAGAAAGGGCCAGGGGGCGGGCCAGCCCCAGCATTTT. As protein: CASRKGQGAGQPQHF.

This chain joins TRBV27 and TRBJ2-1, with a possible D match to TRBD1 (6 bases). From germline, CDR1 is MNHEY and CDR2 SMNVEV (reference sequence). The CDR3 runs to 14 residues. The germline V and J ends were trimmed by 5 bases and 8 bases, with 16 bases remaining between them. The CDR3 nucleotides read TGTGCCAGCAGTGGGGACACTGGGGGCCATGAGCAGTTCTTC. It specifies CASSGDTGGHEQFF.

The rearrangement joins TRBV28 to TRBJ2-2; D uncertain. This CDR3 has 12 amino acids. The ends were cut back, 8 bases at V and 0 bases at J, with 4 bases in the middle. CDR1 is MDHEN, CDR2 SYDVKM, per germline. CDR3 coding DNA: TGTGCCAGCGTCTCGAACACCGGGGAGCTGTTTTTT. Translated: CASVSNTGELFF.

This clone was found once. The V call is TRBV4-1, the J call TRBJ2-7; 10 bases match TRBD1. CDR3 length: 16 residues. From germline, CDR1 is MGHRA and CDR2 YSYEKL. After removal of 5 bases from V and 2 bases from J, the junction contained 9 bases not matched to a gene. This CDR3 is CASSSYTGTGAYEQYF. The DNA for the CDR3 is TGCGCCAGCAGCTCGTACACCGGGACAGGGGCCTACGAGCAGTACTTC.

The chain recombines TRBV30 with TRBJ1-1; perhaps TRBD1 as D (6 bases). The CDR3 contains 14 residues. The V gene's germline CDR1 is GTSNPN and CDR2 SVGIG (reference sequence). Trimming shortened V by 3 bases and J by 4 bases, and 15 bases separated the two germline ends. The CDR3 protein is CAWRRRQAVTEAFF. The CDR3 coding sequence is TGTGCCTGGAGGCGGAGACAGGCGGTCACTGAAGCTTTCTTT. The full variable domain, with the rest looked up from reference TRBV30 and TRBJ1-1, is SQTIHQWPATLVQPVGSPLSLECTVEGTSNPNLYWYRQAAGRGLQLLFYSVGIGQISSEVPQNLSASRPQDRQFILSSKKLLLSDSGFYLCAWRRRQAVTEAFFGQGTRLTVV.

A single count supports this clone. J is TRBJ2-3 and V is TRBV7-2; 13 bases line up with TRBD2. V dropped 4 bases and J dropped 4; count of bases not matched to a gene: 11. Germline V gene sequence: CDR1 SGHTA, CDR2 FQGNSA. The CDR3 runs 18 residues. CDR3 nucleotide sequence: TGTGCCAGCAGCTCGAGGCTACTAGCGGGGGGGCTTCCAGATACGCAGTATTTT. It translates to CASSSRLLAGGLPDTQYF.

The rearrangement links TRBV4-1 to TRBJ2-7, with D hard to call. CDR3 length: 13 residues. Trimming removed 4 bases at V and 0 bases at J, with 7 bases between. Germline V gene sequence: CDR1 MGHRA, CDR2 YSYEKL. CDR3 sequence reads: CASSPGPSYEQYF. As DNA, the CDR3 is TGCGCCAGCAGCCCCGGGCCCTCCTACGAGCAGTACTTC.

CDR3 sequence reads: CASSQDHGLSGEQYF. DNA for the CDR3: TGCGCCAGCAGCCAAGATCATGGACTCTCAGGCGAGCAGTACTTC. V is TRBV4-3 and J is TRBJ2-7, with D possibly TRBD2 on 5 matching bases. Germline CDR1 is LGHNA and CDR2 is YSLEER. The CDR3 runs 15 residues. V was pared by 0 bases and J by 6 bases, with 15 bases between.

The chain recombines TRBV14 with TRBJ2-2; TRBD2 matches 9 bases. Germline loops: CDR1 SGHDN, CDR2 FVKESK. Losses at the gene ends were 6 bases for V and 7 bases for J; bases not matched to a gene: 12. CDR3 length: 16 residues. The CDR3 DNA sequence: TGTGCCAGCAGACGGACCGGGACTAGCCATGGCGGGGAGCTGTTTTTT. It codes for CASRRTGTSHGGELFF. Full variable domain (missing parts from reference TRBV14 and TRBJ2-2): EAGVTQFPSHSVIEKGQTVTLRCDPISGHDNLYWYRRVMGKEIKFLLHFVKESKQDESGMPNNRFLAERTGGTYSTLKVQPAELEDSGVYFCASRRTGTSHGGELFFGEGSRLTVL.

This clone was counted only a few times. The rearrangement links TRBV4-3 to TRBJ2-1, with 10 bases aligning to TRBD2. CDR3 length equals 15 residues. The V segment lost 5 bases and the J segment 7 bases; nucleotides outside the gene matches: 8. Looked up from germline, CDR1 is LGHNA and CDR2 is YSLEER. CDR3 region: CASSDPLAGRNEQFF. CDR3 DNA sequence: TGCGCCAGCAGCGACCCACTAGCGGGGAGGAATGAGCAGTTCTTC.

The rearrangement links TRBV18 to TRBJ2-7; D not certain. CDR1 is KGHSH and CDR2 is LQKENI in the germline V gene. The ends were cut back, 3 bases at V and 0 bases at J, with 3 bases in the middle. CDR3 size: 12 residues. The CDR3 nucleotides read TGTGCCAGCTCACCGAGCTCCTACGAGCAGTACTTC. Protein sequence: CASSPSSYEQYF.

This clone is a singleton in its sample. CDR3 region: CASSPNGGDGGYTF. DNA of the CDR3: TGTGCCAGCTCACCAAATGGAGGGGATGGAGGCTACACCTTC. This chain uses TRBV18 with TRBJ1-2; TRBD1 might be the D (5 bases). The CDR3 covers 14 residues. Germline lookup yields CDR1 KGHSH and CDR2 LQKENI. Trimming took off 2 bases at V and 8 bases at J, with 15 bases between the two ends.

The rearrangement joins TRBV11-2 to TRBJ1-2; 8 nucleotides line up with TRBD1. Germline CDR1 SGHAT, CDR2 FQNNGV. The CDR3 has 13 residues. V shed 4 bases and J 5 bases; nucleotides not matched to a gene: 3. The CDR3 spells CASSSGQGYGYTF. In DNA, the CDR3 is TGTGCCAGCAGCTCTGGACAGGGTTATGGCTACACCTTC.

The chain couples TRBV5-5 to TRBJ2-6; the D gene is possibly TRBD1 (5 bases). Germline-derived CDR1 and CDR2 are SGHKS and YYEKEE (reference sequence). V lost 0 bases to trimming and J lost 0 bases, with 10 bases between them. The CDR3 has 17 amino acids. DNA for the CDR3: TGTGCCAGCAGCTTGGCCGGACACCTCTCTGGGGCCAACGTCCTGACTTTC. Translating it yields CASSLAGHLSGANVLTF.

CDR3 in amino acids: CSAGTGNGYTF. The CDR3 region has the DNA TGCAGTGCCGGGACAGGGAATGGCTACACCTTC. The chain has TRBV20-1 and TRBJ1-2; TRBD1 aligns across 9 bases. V was pared by 6 bases and J by 6 bases, with 2 bases of the junction left unmatched. The CDR3 totals 11 residues. Germline V lookup: CDR1 DFQATT, CDR2 SNEGSKA (reference sequence).

The chain recombines TRBV10-3 with TRBJ2-7, with 10 bases lining up with TRBD1. The CDR3 has 16 residues. V lost 2 bases to trimming and J lost 2 bases; unmatched junction nucleotides: 6. Germline CDR1 is ENHRY and CDR2 is SYGVKD. The CDR3 nucleotides read TGTGCCATCAGTGAGCCGGGACAGGGGCAAGCCTACGAGCAGTACTTC. Protein product: CAISEPGQGQAYEQYF.

V usage is TRBV19 and J usage is TRBJ1-2; possible D gene TRBD1, 5 bases. Germline CDR1 LNHDA, CDR2 SQIVND (reference sequence). CDR3 length: 11 residues. V was pared by 6 bases and J by 4 bases, with 6 bases between. The CDR3 nucleotides are TGTGCCAGTAGAGGGGCCTATGGCTACACCTTC. Translated: CASRGAYGYTF.

This chain links TRBV9 with TRBJ1-1, with D hard to call. The CDR3 is 15 residues long. From germline, CDR1 is SGDLS and CDR2 YYNGEE. Trimming left V 7 bases short and J 0 bases short, with 16 bases between. This CDR3 is CASCDLSAMNTEAFF. The CDR3 region has the DNA TGTGCCAGCTGCGATCTGAGCGCCATGAACACTGAAGCTTTCTTT.

This chain joins TRBV6-5 and TRBJ1-3, with D unclear. Germline-derived CDR1 and CDR2 are MNHEY and SVGAGI. This CDR3 is built from 13 residues. V lost 0 bases to trimming and J lost 5 bases, with 5 bases between them. The CDR3 sequence: CASSYSARNTIYF. The CDR3 nucleotides read TGTGCCAGCAGTTACTCTGCTAGAAACACCATATATTTT.

The V gene is TRBV28, the J gene TRBJ1-2, with D perhaps TRBD1 (5 bases). CDR3 length: 14 amino acids. Germline lookup yields CDR1 MDHEN and CDR2 SYDVKM. Trimming stripped 7 bases from V and 4 bases from J, with 16 bases between. CDR3 amino acids: CASTPGPLGYGYTF. The CDR3 DNA sequence: TGTGCCAGCACCCCGGGACCCTTGGGCTATGGCTACACCTTC.

The chain has TRBV6-2 or TRBV6-3 and TRBJ1-3; D remains ambiguous. The CDR3 is made up of 16 amino acids. The germline gives CDR1 MNHEY, CDR2 SVGEGT. V dropped 0 bases and J dropped 0 bases, with 9 bases sitting between them. CDR3 protein: CASSYSTTYSGNTIYF. The CDR3 nucleotides are TGTGCCAGCAGTTACTCGACGACATACTCTGGAAACACCATATATTTT.

The chain couples TRBV27 to TRBJ2-2; D is possibly TRBD1 (5 bases). Trimming removed 3 bases from V and 2 bases from J, with 7 bases in between. CDR3 size: 14 residues. From germline, CDR1 is MNHEY and CDR2 SMNVEV (reference sequence). CDR3 sequence (DNA): TGTGCCAGCAGTTTGGGGCTAAACACCGGGGAGCTGTTTTTT. Encoded protein: CASSLGLNTGELFF.

The chain uses TRBV3-1 (or the pseudogene TRBV3-2) and TRBJ2-1; D is uncertain. CDR3 length: 13 residues. Trimming pared 1 base from V and 9 bases from J, leaving 10 bases between. Germline loops: CDR1 LGHDT, CDR2 YNNKEL (reference sequence). The CDR3 sequence is CASSQGRSTEQFF. In DNA, the CDR3 is TGTGCCAGCAGCCAAGGCCGGAGCACTGAGCAGTTCTTC.

The chain uses TRBV30 and TRBJ2-7; maybe TRBD2 (6 bases). Per the germline V gene, CDR1 is GTSNPN and CDR2 is SVGIG (reference sequence). The ends were cut back, 0 bases at V and 0 bases at J, with 12 bases in the middle. The CDR3 loop spans 15 amino acids. The CDR3 region has the DNA TGTGCCTGGAGTGTACTGGGGGGACCCTCCTACGAGCAGTACTTC. This encodes CAWSVLGGPSYEQYF.